These 21 T cell receptor beta chains originate from one sample sequenced in a study of tumour-infiltrating T cells in Burkitt lymphoma (TCRdb year 2020). Library generation was performed with the immunoSEQ multiplex PCR assay. In TCRdb, the immuneACCESS table is reduced to in-frame sequences with V and J assigned. These tables do not hold every clone; where another copy was compared, an unresolved V gene accounts for under half, and the others remain unexplained. The sample records 13,000 to 15,000 clones, over 30% of which are singletons. The ten largest clones add up to around 6.4% of the sample. The sample taken for sequencing was tumor tissue. Receptors were obtained from a human donor with diffuse large B-cell lymphoma.

This clone showed up just a few times. The gene calls are TRBV7-9 and TRBJ2-7, with 9 bases fitting TRBD1. After removal of 2 bases from V and 9 bases from J, the junction contained 14 bases not matched to a gene. Germline values: CDR1 SEHNR, CDR2 FQNEAQ (reference sequence). The CDR3 length is 16 residues. Here the CDR3 reads CASSLHQGDRVKMQYF. The CDR3 DNA sequence: TGTGCCAGCAGCTTACACCAAGGGGACAGGGTTAAGATGCAGTACTTC.

This clone was seen a handful of times. V and J are TRBV10-3 and TRBJ1-1; no clear D gene. Germline V gives CDR1 ENHRY, CDR2 SYGVKD. The CDR3 is 17 amino acids. V shed 2 bases and J shed 6 bases, with 22 bases lying between them. The CDR3 DNA sequence: TGTGCCATCAGTGAGCCCGCGGCCGGCCCCTTGGGGTCTGAAGCTTTCTTT. Amino acid sequence: CAISEPAAGPLGSEAFF.

The chain has TRBV29-1 and TRBJ1-2; 8 bases align to TRBD1. The V and J ends lost 1 base and 8 bases, in that order; junction bases with no gene match: 6. The CDR3 length is 13 residues. Germline values: CDR1 SQVTM, CDR2 ANQGSEA. CDR3 residues: CSVEADRGRGYTF. The CDR3 DNA follows: TGCAGCGTTGAAGCCGACAGGGGTAGGGGCTACACCTTC.

V usage is TRBV29-1 and J usage is TRBJ2-2; 11 bases are shared with TRBD2. The CDR3 covers 17 residues. From germline, CDR1 is SQVTM and CDR2 ANQGSEA. With 6 bases clipped from V and 5 bases from J, the junction kept 14 bases outside the gene matches. The CDR3, as DNA: TGCAGCGTATACTCTAGCGGGAGGTCCCAGCGGACCGGGGAGCTGTTTTTT. This translates into CSVYSSGRSQRTGELFF.

This clone was detected only a few times. The chain recombines TRBV27 with TRBJ2-5; 10 nucleotides align to TRBD2. The CDR3 extends over 19 amino acids. V trimming: 5 bases; J trimming: 5 bases; junction bases outside the gene matches: 20. CDR1 and CDR2 from the germline V gene are MNHEY and SMNVEV (reference sequence). The CDR3 region has the DNA TGTGCCAGCAGTCTTATCCCCATGGGAGCGGGAGGGCCGAGGGAGACCCAGTACTTC. This sequence encodes CASSLIPMGAGGPRETQYF.

The CDR3 here is CASTPDIYGYTF. Written as DNA, the CDR3 is TGTGCCAGCACCCCCGATATCTATGGCTACACCTTC. This chain links TRBV6-1 with TRBJ1-2, with D unclear. V lost 7 bases and J lost 4, with 10 bases in between. The CDR3 extends over 12 amino acids. Germline assignment: CDR1 MNHNS and CDR2 SASEGT.

This clone has only a few counts. This chain links TRBV10-1 with TRBJ2-4; 8 positions match TRBD2. Germline CDR1 and CDR2: WNHNN and SYGVQD (reference sequence). Losses at the gene ends were 4 bases for V and 0 bases for J; bases not matched to a gene: 17. The CDR3 contains 20 residues. The chain's CDR3 is CASSVGVGLGKTLAKNIQYF. DNA of the CDR3: TGCGCCAGCAGTGTGGGGGTGGGACTAGGCAAAACCTTAGCCAAAAACATTCAGTACTTC.

Only a few counts were recorded for this clone. This chain uses TRBV6-1 with TRBJ2-5, with D perhaps assigned TRBD1 or TRBD2 (5 bases each). The V gene's germline CDR1 is MNHNS and CDR2 SASEGT. The CDR3 is made up of 16 amino acids. Trimming stripped 4 bases from V and 5 bases from J, with 20 bases between. The CDR3 loop is CASSGEPGTGWETQYF. CDR3 DNA: TGTGCCAGCAGTGGAGAGCCCGGGACGGGTTGGGAGACCCAGTACTTC.

This clone appeared a few times. V is TRBV7-9 and J is TRBJ2-1; TRBD1 agrees at 9 bases. With 1 base clipped from V and 9 bases from J, the junction kept 4 bases outside the gene matches. CDR1 and CDR2 from the germline V gene are SEHNR and FQNEAQ (reference sequence). The CDR3 loop spans 14 amino acids. CDR3 protein: CASSLVQGAGEQFF. The CDR3 nucleotides are TGTGCCAGCAGCTTAGTACAGGGGGCCGGTGAGCAGTTCTTC.

The chain recombines TRBV6-1 with TRBJ1-3; perhaps TRBD1 as D (6 bases). CDR1 is MNHNS and CDR2 is SASEGT in the germline V gene. This CDR3 comprises 15 residues. Trimming left V 8 bases short and J 4 bases short, with 18 bases between. This chain's CDR3 is CASRFGQSPGNTIYF. The CDR3 bases are TGTGCCAGCCGATTCGGACAGTCGCCCGGAAACACCATATATTTT.

Only a few counts were recorded for this clone. J is TRBJ2-3 and V is TRBV7-9; D might be TRBD2 (7 bases). This CDR3 is 15 amino acids long. Trimming cost V 2 bases and J 6 bases, with 15 bases left between them. Germline V gives CDR1 SEHNR, CDR2 FQNEAQ (reference sequence). CDR3 DNA: TGTGCCAGCAGCTTAAGGAGCGGGACAACGGATACGCAGTATTTT. Protein product: CASSLRSGTTDTQYF.

The table lists this clone with a few counts. This chain joins TRBV7-8 and TRBJ1-1; D unclear. The V gene lost 1 base and the J gene lost 6 bases, with 15 bases spanning the gap. The CDR3 runs 15 residues. Germline values: CDR1 SGHVS, CDR2 FQNEAQ. CDR3 nucleotides: TGTGCCAGCAGCTTAGGTGGGAGCGGATCTCCTGAAGCTTTCTTT. Translation gives CASSLGGSGSPEAFF.

This clone appeared a few times. The chain recombines TRBV9 with TRBJ2-3, with D perhaps TRBD2 (6 bases). The CDR3 sequence is 15 residues long. Trimming took 3 bases from V and 1 from J, leaving 12 bases between them. The germline V gene encodes CDR1 SGDLS and CDR2 YYNGEE. The CDR3 reads CASSAQASGTDTQYF. CDR3 nucleotides: TGTGCCAGCAGCGCCCAAGCTAGCGGCACAGATACGCAGTATTTT.

The genes are TRBV5-6 and TRBJ2-1, with D unresolved. The V end lost 0 bases, the J end lost 4 bases, and 14 bases lay between the germline ends. CDR1 and CDR2 (germline): SGHDT, YYEEEE. CDR3 size: 16 residues. The CDR3 loop is CASSLELLGEYNEQFF. The CDR3, as DNA: TGTGCCAGCAGCTTGGAACTTCTAGGAGAGTACAATGAGCAGTTCTTC.

The rearrangement uses TRBV6-1 and TRBJ2-3, with no clear D. Germline CDR1 reads MNHNS; CDR2 reads SASEGT. This CDR3 has 13 amino acids. The V end was cut by 3 bases, the J end by 5 bases, with 9 bases between. The CDR3 region has the DNA TGTGCCAGCAGTGAGACTCGCATAGATACGCAGTATTTT. It yields the protein CASSETRIDTQYF.

The V gene is TRBV19, the J gene TRBJ1-5; D gene uncertain. Germline values: CDR1 LNHDA, CDR2 SQIVND (reference sequence). Deletions cut 1 base from V and 7 bases from J, with 17 bases between. The CDR3 extends over 16 amino acids. CDR3 in amino acids: CASSIGIPALRQPQHF. The CDR3 DNA reads TGTGCCAGTAGTATAGGTATCCCAGCATTGCGGCAGCCCCAGCATTTT.

This clone has more than one count but fewer than ten. J is TRBJ2-7 and V is TRBV18; D remains ambiguous. This CDR3 contains 13 residues. CDR1 and CDR2 from the germline V gene are KGHSH and LQKENI. V was clipped by 3 bases and J by 6 bases, with 12 bases between them. CDR3 DNA: TGTGCCAGCTCACCTTCTTTTCTGATCGAGCAGTACTTC. Translating it yields CASSPSFLIEQYF. Full variable domain (remainder filled in from reference TRBV18 and TRBJ2-7): NAGVMQNPRHLVRRRGQEARLRCSPMKGHSHVYWYRQLPEEGLKFMVYLQKENIIDESGMPKERFSAEFPKEGPSILRIQQVVRGDSAAYFCASSPSFLIEQYFGPGTRLTVT.

This clone was picked up a small number of times. The chain has TRBV5-1 and TRBJ2-2; 12 bases match TRBD2. Germline CDR1 and CDR2: SGHRS and YFSETQ. This CDR3 spans 17 amino acids. V dropped 4 bases and J dropped 5; count of bases not matched to a gene: 9. The CDR3, as DNA: TGCGCCAGCAGCCAATCCACGACTAGCGGGAGAACCGGGGAGCTGTTTTTT. Protein product: CASSQSTTSGRTGELFF.

This clone has just a few counts. This chain links TRBV28 with TRBJ2-1; possibly TRBD2 for D (5 bases). The V gene's germline CDR1 is MDHEN and CDR2 SYDVKM. This CDR3 contains 14 residues. Trimming pared 7 bases from V and 0 bases from J, leaving 10 bases between. In DNA, the CDR3 is TGTGCCAGCATGGGAGAAAACTCCTACAATGAGCAGTTCTTC. It yields the protein CASMGENSYNEQFF.

V gene TRBV19 combines with J gene TRBJ2-1; D remains ambiguous. The germline V gene has CDR1 LNHDA and CDR2 SQIVND (reference sequence). The CDR3 totals 12 residues. V was cut by 4 bases and J by 9 bases, with 10 bases left in between. CDR3 coding DNA: TGTGCCAGTAGTAATACAGAGGTTGAGCAGTTCTTC. It is translated as CASSNTEVEQFF.

This clone is deemed medium-sized. The chain couples TRBV10-3 to TRBJ1-2; tentative D call: TRBD1 (5 bases). The CDR3 covers 15 residues. The germline V gene has CDR1 ENHRY and CDR2 SYGVKD. Trimming cost V 10 bases and J 0 bases, with 18 bases left between them. CDR3 in DNA: TGTGCCACCCGCCCGTTCGGGGGGTCTAACTATGGCTACACCTTC. Translating it yields CATRPFGGSNYGYTF.